A single sample gave rise to the 2 T cell receptor beta chains below, sequenced in a study of shared clonotypes between healthy human individuals. Profiled with immunoSEQ multiplex PCR; TCRdb holds only in-frame clones, not every one. The sample gives approximately 2.4 million clones, about 94% of which show up once; 0.13% is in the top ten. The sequenced sample was naive CD4+ T cells sorted from blood. Subset specified: CD45RA+ positively selected. Every receptor here comes from a man between 18 and 35 years old in good health.

The J gene is TRBJ2-7, the V gene TRBV6-1, with 10 bases that match TRBD2. This CDR3 has 13 amino acids. Germline V gene lookup returns CDR1 MNHNS and CDR2 SASEGT. V lost 8 bases to trimming and J lost 3 bases; unmatched junction nucleotides: 4. The CDR3 region has the DNA TGTGCCAGCGGGAGGACTAGCGGCTACGAGCAGTACTTC. Translated: CASGRTSGYEQYF.

Worth noting for this clone: Other DNA sequences in the same sample also yield this CDR3. The chain joins TRBV4-3 to TRBJ2-1, with 8 bases lining up with TRBD2. The CDR3 is 15 residues long. CDR1 is LGHNA and CDR2 is YSLEER in the germline V gene. With V trimmed by 1 base and J by 4 bases, 3 bases remained unmatched. DNA of the CDR3: TGCGCCAGCAGCCAAGGGACTAGCAGTTACAATGAGCAGTTCTTC. Translation: CASSQGTSSYNEQFF.